This is a list of T cell receptor beta chains from one sample in a study of blood T cells in healthy people across ages. TCRdb reanalysed the 5' RACE reads using MiXCR and keeps one entry per CDR3 protein. The top ten clones hold over 5% of a sample with about 1.4 million distinct CDR3 sequences, approximately 59% of them seen once. The sequencing sample was made of blood. The origin of the receptors is a young man in good health. The CDR3 runs from the conserved cysteine through the conserved F or W. A D gene is named only where the DNA matches it firmly. Size is stated for part of the rows, as once, few or many counts, or as a class when the clone is expanded.

many	.	TRBV7-2	TRBJ2-3	TGTGCCAGCAGCACGGCATTGGATACGCAGTATTTT	CASSTALDTQYF
.	.	TRBV11-3	TRBJ2-7	TGTGCCAGCAGCTTAGGTCCAGGGCCTGGATACGAGCAGTACTTC	CASSLGPGPGYEQYF
.	.	TRBV20-1	TRBJ2-3	TGCAGTGCTAGTAGTTCCTTTGGGGATACGCAGTATTTT	CSASSSFGDTQYF
few	.	TRBV15	TRBJ2-7	TGTGCCACCAGCAGAGATCTAGAGGGATTATCCTACGAGCAGTACTTC	CATSRDLEGLSYEQYF
.	.	TRBV4-1	TRBJ1-1	TGCGCCAGCAGCCAAGAGGGGGACGGTTCCACTGAAGCTTTCTTT	CASSQEGDGSTEAFF
.	.	TRBV12-5	TRBJ2-5	TGTGCTAGTGCCCCGGTTGGGGCCAGCACCCTTCAAGAGACCCAGTACTTC	CASAPVGASTLQETQYF
.	.	TRBV29-1	TRBJ1-2	TGCAGCGTTCCCCGGACAGAATATGGCTACACCTTC	CSVPRTEYGYTF
medium-sized	.	TRBV29-1	TRBJ2-1	TGCAGCGTTGATGGGACAAGTGAGCAGTTCTTC	CSVDGTSEQFF
once	.	TRBV6-6	TRBJ1-1	TGTGCCAGCAGTTATGATAACACTGAAGCTTTCTTT	CASSYDNTEAFF
.	.	TRBV15	TRBJ1-3	TGTGCCACCAGCAGAGACCGCACAAAAACTGGAAACACCATATATTTT	CATSRDRTKTGNTIYF
few	.	TRBV12-3/TRBV12-4	TRBJ1-6	TGTGCCAGCAGTTTAATGGAGGGAACAAATTCACCCCTCCACTTT	CASSLMEGTNSPLHF
few	.	TRBV12-3/TRBV12-4	TRBJ2-4	TGTGCCAGCGGGGGATTAAACATTCAGTACTTC	CASGGLNIQYF
few	.	TRBV5-6	TRBJ2-3	TGTGCCAGCAGCTCTTTGTGGGGCCCAGATACGCAGTATTTT	CASSSLWGPDTQYF
once	.	TRBV27	TRBJ2-7	TGTGCCAGCAGTTTACAGCTCCACCCTTCCTACGAGCAGTACTTC	CASSLQLHPSYEQYF
once	.	TRBV7-2	TRBJ2-7	TGTGCCAGCAGCTTAGATTCCGGGACCGGCCTCGGTGAGCAGTACTTC	CASSLDSGTGLGEQYF
few	.	TRBV10-3	TRBJ2-4	TGTGCCATCGGGGGAACAGAAAACATTCAGTACTTC	CAIGGTENIQYF
.	.	TRBV5-6	TRBJ2-7	TGTGCCAGCAGCTTGGGAGCGGCCCCCTACGAGCAGTACTTC	CASSLGAAPYEQYF
few	TRBD1	TRBV5-1	TRBJ2-1	TGCGCCAGCGAAGGGGACAGCCGTGAGTCGTTCTTC	CASEGDSRESFF
.	TRBD2	TRBV4-2	TRBJ2-7	TGTGCCAGCAGCCAAGAACGGACTAGCGTCGGCGAGCAGTACTTC	CASSQERTSVGEQYF
few	.	TRBV29-1	TRBJ2-1	TGCAGCGTTGAAGACATGAGGGAGCAGTTCTTC	CSVEDMREQFF
.	.	TRBV4-2	TRBJ2-1	TGTGCCAGCAGCCAAGAGTCCACGAGGAAGTTCTTC	CASSQESTRKFF
.	.	TRBV20-1	TRBJ2-5	TGCAGTGCTAGAGTCCAGGGCAGCGGGACCCAGTACTTC	CSARVQGSGTQYF
.	TRBD1	TRBV6-2/TRBV6-3	TRBJ2-1	TGTGCCAGCAGCCGACAGGGGGCCTCCTACGAGCAGTTCTTC	CASSRQGASYEQFF
.	TRBD2	TRBV27	TRBJ2-5	TGTGCCAGCAGTTTGACTTTGACTAGCGGGGTCCAAGAGACCCAGTACTTC	CASSLTLTSGVQETQYF
few	.	TRBV20-1	TRBJ1-1	TGCAGTGCTAGAGATCGAAACAGGGACACTGAAGCTTTCTTT	CSARDRNRDTEAFF
few	TRBD2	TRBV29-1	TRBJ2-2	TGCAGCGTGGGGCCTCGACTAGCAGGCTCCGGGGAGCTGTTTTTT	CSVGPRLAGSGELFF
few	TRBD1	TRBV29-1	TRBJ2-7	TGCAGCGTTGAGGACAGGGAAAGTTACGAGCAGTACTTC	CSVEDRESYEQYF
few	TRBD1	TRBV6-2/TRBV6-3	TRBJ2-7	TGTGCCAGCAGTCGCGGACAGGCACTCGGCGAGCAGTACTTC	CASSRGQALGEQYF
few	TRBD1	TRBV12-3/TRBV12-4	TRBJ2-1	TGTGCCAGCAGTTTTCCGACAGGGGTTAGGCAAAATGAGCAGTTCTTC	CASSFPTGVRQNEQFF
.	TRBD1	TRBV7-9	TRBJ2-7	TGTGCCAGCAGCTTAGCGACAGGGAGCGAGCAGTACTTC	CASSLATGSEQYF
.	.	TRBV6-5	TRBJ1-4	TGTGCCAGCAGTCGACAGGCAACTAATGAAAAACTGTTTTTT	CASSRQATNEKLFF
.	TRBD2	TRBV11-3	TRBJ2-5	TGTGCCAGCAGCCGGACTAGCGTTTATCAAGAGACCCAGTACTTC	CASSRTSVYQETQYF
.	.	TRBV28	TRBJ2-7	TGTGCCAGCAGCCGCGTGGGGAGGAGCTCCTACGAGCAGTACTTC	CASSRVGRSSYEQYF
.	.	TRBV3-1	TRBJ2-5	TGTGCCAGCAGCCAAGCTCAGGGAGCTAAGCAGTACTTC	CASSQAQGAKQYF